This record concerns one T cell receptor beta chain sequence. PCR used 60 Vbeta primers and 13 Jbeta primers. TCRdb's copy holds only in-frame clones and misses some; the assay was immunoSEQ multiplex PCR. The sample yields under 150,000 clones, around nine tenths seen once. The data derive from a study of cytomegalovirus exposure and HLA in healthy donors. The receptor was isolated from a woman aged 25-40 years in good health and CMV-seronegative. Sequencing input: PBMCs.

The CDR3, as DNA: TGTGCCAGCAGTGACAGGGTTGGCGATGAAAAACTGTTTTTT. Protein product: CASSDRVGDEKLFF. The V call is TRBV2, the J call TRBJ1-4, with D maybe TRBD1 (5 bases). Germline loops: CDR1 SNHLY, CDR2 FYNNEI. Trimming removed 3 bases from V and 6 bases from J, with 11 bases in between. This CDR3 is built from 14 residues.